This T cell receptor beta chain was identified during a study of cytomegalovirus exposure and HLA in healthy donors. The sample holds a few counts of this clone. Primers for the PCR totalled 60 Vbeta and 13 Jbeta. Clones were sequenced by immunoSEQ multiplex PCR, and TCRdb holds only the in-frame ones, with some missing. The top ten clones hold 3.8% of a sample with around 170,000 clones, roughly 80% of them seen once. This TCR was recovered from a man aged 45 to 65 in good health and CMV-seronegative. Sequencing used PBMCs.

For the CDR3, the DNA is TGTGCCAGCAGCCGAGGGAGTGAAGCTTTCTTT. It is translated as CASSRGSEAFF. V is TRBV14 and J is TRBJ1-1; D unresolved. Germline lookup yields CDR1 SGHDN and CDR2 FVKESK. The CDR3 is made up of 11 amino acids. V dropped 4 bases and J dropped 7 bases, with 7 bases sitting between them.